The 27 T cell receptor beta chains below were found in one sample sequenced in a study of OX40 agonist ivuxolimab in advanced cancers. Profiling relied on immunoSEQ multiplex PCR, and the TCRdb table lists in-frame clones only, not all of them. This sample carries around 53,000 clones, roughly 86% of them seen once, and the ten largest clones take 6.9%. The source material was CD4+ or CD8+ T cells sorted from blood, sampled in a trial of the OX40 agonist ivuxolimab. The receptors originated from an adult with an advanced solid tumor such as melanoma, head and neck, liver or kidney cancer.

This chain joins TRBV4-1 and TRBJ2-3, with 8 bases lining up with TRBD2. Unmatched junction bases numbered 9, after V lost 10 bases and J lost 0 bases. Germline-derived CDR1 and CDR2 are MGHRA and YSYEKL. The CDR3 has 15 residues. The CDR3 is CATRSGIASTDTQYF. In DNA, the CDR3 is TGCGCCACCCGTAGCGGGATTGCTAGCACAGATACGCAGTATTTT.

CDR3 coding DNA: TGTGCCAGCAGCCGTTCCAGCCTTGCAACTAATGAAAAACTGTTTTTT. This sequence encodes CASSRSSLATNEKLFF. V is TRBV14 and J is TRBJ1-4; D gene uncertain. Trimming stripped 4 bases from V and 0 bases from J, with 12 bases between. The germline V gene encodes CDR1 SGHDN and CDR2 FVKESK. This CDR3 has 16 residues.

The rearrangement uses TRBV9 and TRBJ2-3; TRBD2 might be the D (6 bases). This CDR3 is built from 16 residues. The V gene's germline CDR1 is SGDLS and CDR2 YYNGEE. V shed 0 bases and J shed 0 bases, with 11 bases lying between them. CDR3 amino acids: CASSVGSGLSTDTQYF. For the CDR3, the DNA is TGTGCCAGCAGCGTAGGCAGCGGGCTTAGCACAGATACGCAGTATTTT.

This sequence joins TRBV27 and TRBJ1-5, with a tentative D call TRBD1 (6 bases). There are 15 residues in the CDR3. Looked up from germline, CDR1 is MNHEY and CDR2 is SMNVEV (reference sequence). Trimming pared 7 bases from V and 0 bases from J, leaving 13 bases between. The CDR3 is CASKTGTNSNQPQHF. CDR3 coding DNA: TGTGCCAGCAAAACCGGGACAAATAGCAATCAGCCCCAGCATTTT.

The rearrangement uses TRBV20-1 and TRBJ2-7; D not certain. CDR1 DFQATT and CDR2 SNEGSKA come from the germline V gene (reference sequence). The V and J ends lost 3 bases and 6 bases respectively, with 9 bases between them. The CDR3 runs 11 residues. The CDR3 reads CSASQRIEQYF. As DNA, the CDR3 is TGCAGTGCTAGTCAGAGGATCGAGCAGTACTTC.

This chain joins TRBV6-6 and TRBJ2-7; maybe TRBD2 (7 bases). The V end was cut by 0 bases, the J end by 1 base, with 13 bases between. CDR1 MNHNY and CDR2 SVGAGI come from the germline V gene (reference sequence). The CDR3 loop spans 16 amino acids. The CDR3 DNA reads as TGTGCCAGCAGTTACTCAGGGAGCGGGACATCCTACGAGCAGTACTTC. Residues: CASSYSGSGTSYEQYF.

The chain joins TRBV28 to TRBJ2-5, with unresolved D. This CDR3 has 12 residues. Trimming stripped 5 bases from V and 5 bases from J, with 9 bases between. Germline V CDR1 and CDR2: MDHEN, SYDVKM. The DNA of the CDR3 is TGTGCCAGCAGTCTCCGCTATGAGACCCAGTACTTC. Protein product: CASSLRYETQYF.

V and J are TRBV7-9 and TRBJ2-1; a weak D match, TRBD1 (7 bases). The CDR3 covers 18 residues. V was trimmed by 5 bases and J by 0 bases, leaving 20 bases between them. Per the germline V gene, CDR1 is SEHNR and CDR2 is FQNEAQ (reference sequence). CDR3 nucleotides: TGTGCCAGCAGCCCCCCCTCAGGGGGGAAGAGCTCCTACAATGAGCAGTTCTTC. Its translation is CASSPPSGGKSSYNEQFF.

The chain employs TRBV7-2 and TRBJ1-5; weak D call: TRBD1 (5 bases). V lost 4 bases, J lost 7 bases, and 8 bases lay in between. Germline V gives CDR1 SGHTA, CDR2 FQGNSA. CDR3 length equals 12 residues. The CDR3 loop is CASSSRGQPQHF. The CDR3 region has the DNA TGTGCCAGCAGCTCACGGGGGCAGCCCCAGCATTTT.

The chain uses TRBV7-2 and TRBJ2-3; D gene unclear. This CDR3 is 14 amino acids long. V dropped 4 bases and J dropped 2 bases, with 10 bases sitting between them. The V gene's germline CDR1 is SGHTA and CDR2 FQGNSA. The CDR3: CASSSRRVTDTQYF. The CDR3 DNA follows: TGTGCCAGCAGCTCCCGACGGGTCACAGATACGCAGTATTTT.

The chain employs TRBV5-4 and TRBJ2-4; no clear D gene. V was trimmed by 4 bases and J by 6 bases, leaving 14 bases between them. Germline CDR1 reads SGHNT; CDR2 reads YYREEE (reference sequence). The CDR3 runs to 14 residues. In DNA form, the CDR3 reads TGTGCCAGCAGCCCCCCCGGACGCCTAAACATTCAGTACTTC. It codes for CASSPPGRLNIQYF. Full variable domain (rest looked up from reference TRBV5-4 and TRBJ2-4): ETGVTQSPTHLIKTRGQQVTLRCSSQSGHNTVSWYQQALGQGPQFIFQYYREEENGRGNFPPRFSGLQFPNYSSELNVNALELDDSALYLCASSPPGRLNIQYFGAGTRLSVL.

The CDR3 bases are TGTGCCAGCAGTCCTCGACTAGCGGGAGAAAAGACCCAGTACTTC. Translated: CASSPRLAGEKTQYF. The gene calls are TRBV27 and TRBJ2-5, with TRBD2 matching 12 bases. Germline CDR1 MNHEY, CDR2 SMNVEV (reference sequence). The CDR3 runs to 15 residues. Unmatched junction bases numbered 7, after V lost 5 bases and J lost 6 bases.

This chain connects TRBV4-1 to TRBJ2-1, with 8 bases identical to TRBD2. This CDR3 spans 16 amino acids. The V gene's germline CDR1 is MGHRA and CDR2 YSYEKL. V shed 2 bases and J 4 bases; nucleotides not matched to a gene: 7. DNA for the CDR3: TGCGCCAGCAGCCAAAGGGGACTAGGAGCATACAATGAGCAGTTCTTC. Its translation: CASSQRGLGAYNEQFF.

The rearrangement links TRBV27 to TRBJ2-1, with 14 bases identical to TRBD2. The CDR3 is 16 amino acids. Germline CDR1 reads MNHEY; CDR2 reads SMNVEV (reference sequence). J lost 4 bases, V lost 6 bases, and 5 bases had no gene match. CDR3 DNA sequence: TGTGCCAGCAGCCGACTAGCGGGAGGGCAATACAATGAGCAGTTCTTC. It codes for CASSRLAGGQYNEQFF.

This chain links TRBV7-9 with TRBJ2-3; 10 bases fit TRBD2. Germline trimming cut 5 bases from V and 4 bases from J; bases unmatched to any gene: 6. The V gene's germline CDR1 is SEHNR and CDR2 FQNEAQ (reference sequence). This CDR3 region has 15 residues. The CDR3 reads CASSATSGTSDTQYF. CDR3 DNA: TGTGCCAGCAGCGCTACTAGCGGGACGTCAGATACGCAGTATTTT.

The chain recombines TRBV27 with TRBJ2-1; 12 bases fit TRBD2. The CDR3 extends over 17 amino acids. Germline values: CDR1 MNHEY, CDR2 SMNVEV (reference sequence). V gave up 5 bases and J gave up 4 bases; unmatched junction bases: 9. The CDR3: CASSPRTSGTNYNEQFF. CDR3 nucleotide sequence: TGTGCCAGCAGTCCCAGGACTAGCGGGACAAATTACAATGAGCAGTTCTTC.

The chain has TRBV28 and TRBJ2-1, with D unresolved. CDR3 length equals 9 residues. Trimming left V 8 bases short and J 10 bases short, with 6 bases between. CDR1 MDHEN and CDR2 SYDVKM come from the germline V gene. The CDR3 nucleotides read TGTGCCAGCGGTACAGAGCAGTTCTTC. It specifies CASGTEQFF. The full variable domain, rest sourced from reference TRBV28 and TRBJ2-1, is DVKVTQSSRYLVKRTGEKVFLECVQDMDHENMFWYRQDPGLGLRLIYFSYDVKMKEKGDIPEGYSVSREKKERFSLILESASTNQTSMYLCASGTEQFFGPGTRLTVL.

The gene calls are TRBV28 and TRBJ1-3, with 9 bases identical to TRBD1. This CDR3 is built from 17 residues. Germline CDR1 is MDHEN and CDR2 is SYDVKM. V gave up 2 bases and J gave up 3 bases; unmatched junction bases: 8. The CDR3 nucleotides read TGTGCCAGCAGTTTAATGGGACAGGGAACTTTTGGAAACACCATATATTTT. Protein sequence: CASSLMGQGTFGNTIYF.

The chain has TRBV5-4 and TRBJ2-7; TRBD2 might be the D (5 bases). V gave up 5 bases and J gave up 6 bases, with 12 bases separating them. The CDR3 sequence is 12 residues long. From germline, CDR1 is SGHNT and CDR2 YYREEE (reference sequence). In nucleotides, the CDR3 is TGTGCCAGCAGTGTGGGAGCATCCGAGCAGTACTTC. Its protein product is CASSVGASEQYF. The full variable domain, rest sourced from reference TRBV5-4 and TRBJ2-7, is ETGVTQSPTHLIKTRGQQVTLRCSSQSGHNTVSWYQQALGQGPQFIFQYYREEENGRGNFPPRFSGLQFPNYSSELNVNALELDDSALYLCASSVGASEQYFGPGTRLTVT.

The V gene is TRBV5-1, the J gene TRBJ2-1, with 10 bases lining up with TRBD2. CDR3 length: 15 amino acids. V trimming: 4 bases; J trimming: 9 bases; junction bases outside the gene matches: 10. CDR1 and CDR2 from the germline V gene are SGHRS and YFSETQ. CDR3 sequence reads: CASSIEGLAFGEQFF. CDR3 coding DNA: TGCGCCAGCAGCATAGAGGGACTAGCGTTTGGTGAGCAGTTCTTC.

The chain uses TRBV2 and TRBJ2-1, with TRBD2 as a possible D gene (6 bases). The CDR3 extends over 14 amino acids. In germline, CDR1 is SNHLY, CDR2 FYNNEI. The V gene lost 3 bases and the J gene lost 5 bases, with 11 bases spanning the gap. CDR3 sequence: CASSDRGSHNEQFF. In nucleotides, the CDR3 is TGTGCCAGCAGTGACCGGGGGTCTCACAATGAGCAGTTCTTC.

The chain combines TRBV28 with TRBJ1-5; possibly TRBD1 for D (6 bases). V lost 5 bases and J lost 9, with 11 bases in between. This CDR3 contains 12 residues. The V gene's germline CDR1 is MDHEN and CDR2 SYDVKM. The CDR3 spells CASSKQGGPQHF. The DNA of the CDR3 is TGTGCCAGCAGTAAACAGGGAGGGCCCCAGCATTTT.

This chain connects TRBV7-9 to TRBJ2-1; tentative D call: TRBD1 (5 bases). Germline-derived CDR1 and CDR2 are SEHNR and FQNEAQ (reference sequence). The germline V and J ends were trimmed by 5 bases and 7 bases, with 24 bases remaining between them. CDR3 length: 17 residues. The CDR3 region has the DNA TGTGCCAGCAGCCCTAAGGGCGTCAGGGCAACAAGGAATGAGCAGTTCTTC. Encoded protein: CASSPKGVRATRNEQFF. The full variable domain, completed using reference TRBV7-9 and TRBJ2-1, is DTGVSQNPRHKITKRGQNVTFRCDPISEHNRLYWYRQTLGQGPEFLTYFQNEAQLEKSRLLSDRFSAERPKGSFSTLEIQRTEQGDSAMYLCASSPKGVRATRNEQFFGPGTRLTVL.

This clone appeared a single time. V gene TRBV7-9 combines with J gene TRBJ2-5, with D perhaps matching TRBD1 (6 bases). V gave up 7 bases and J gave up 4 bases, with 19 bases separating them. In germline, CDR1 is SEHNR, CDR2 FQNEAQ (reference sequence). CDR3 size: 15 residues. CDR3: CASTERTALGETQYF. In DNA form, the CDR3 reads TGTGCCAGCACTGAACGGACAGCCTTAGGAGAGACCCAGTACTTC.

V and J are TRBV5-4 and TRBJ2-1; 10 bases are shared with TRBD1. The V gene end was trimmed by 3 bases and the J gene end by 8 bases; junction bases not matched to a gene: 11. This CDR3 spans 16 amino acids. Germline-derived CDR1 and CDR2 are SGHNT and YYREEE (reference sequence). CDR3 residues: CASSSALGDRGYEQFF. CDR3 sequence (DNA): TGTGCCAGCAGCTCAGCCTTAGGGGACAGGGGCTATGAGCAGTTCTTC.

The rearrangement links TRBV21-1 to TRBJ2-7; TRBD2 was called by the table and not checked on the DNA. TRBV21-1 is tagged as a pseudogene. This CDR3 has 21 amino acids. CDR3 in DNA: TGTGCCAGCAGCAAAAATGGGCGACCGATCCCCGGGGGAGCTTACTCCTACGAGCAGTACTTC. Encoded protein: CASSKNGRPIPGGAYSYEQYF.

The V and J genes are TRBV9 and TRBJ2-1, with 9 nucleotides matching TRBD2. Germline CDR1 reads SGDLS; CDR2 reads YYNGEE. The junction had 11 bases not matched to a gene; V was cut back by 4 bases and J by 3 bases. This CDR3 has 17 residues. The CDR3 coding sequence is TGTGCCAGCAGCCCGAGATACAGTAGCGGGGGCTACAATGAGCAGTTCTTC. It yields the protein CASSPRYSSGGYNEQFF.